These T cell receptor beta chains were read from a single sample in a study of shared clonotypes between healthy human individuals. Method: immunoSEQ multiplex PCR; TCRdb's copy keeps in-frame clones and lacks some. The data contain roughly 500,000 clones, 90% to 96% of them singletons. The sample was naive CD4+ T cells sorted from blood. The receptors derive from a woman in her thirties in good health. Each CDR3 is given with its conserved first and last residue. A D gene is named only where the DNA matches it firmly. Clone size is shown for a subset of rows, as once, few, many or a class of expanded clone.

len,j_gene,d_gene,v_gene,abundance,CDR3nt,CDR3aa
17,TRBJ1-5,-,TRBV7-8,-,TGTGCCAGCAGCTTAGTGTTATCGGCCCCCGGTGATCAGCCCCAGCATTTT,CASSLVLSAPGDQPQHF
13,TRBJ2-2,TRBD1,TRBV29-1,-,TGCAGCGTGGACAGGGGGAACACCGGGGAGCTGTTTTTT,CSVDRGNTGELFF
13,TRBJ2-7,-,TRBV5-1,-,TGCGCCAGCAGCTTGCTTCTCGGGTCCGAGCAGTACTTC,CASSLLLGSEQYF
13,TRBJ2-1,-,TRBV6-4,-,TGTGCCAGCAGCCCGGACAGTTACAATGAGCAGTTCTTC,CASSPDSYNEQFF
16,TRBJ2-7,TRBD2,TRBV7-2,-,TGTGCCAGCAGCTTACTCGCTAGCGGGAGTGTGTACGAGCAGTACTTC,CASSLLASGSVYEQYF
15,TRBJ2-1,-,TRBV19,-,TGTGCCAGTAATTTAGCGTGGAGCTCCTACAATGAGCAGTTCTTC,CASNLAWSSYNEQFF
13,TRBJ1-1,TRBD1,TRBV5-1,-,TGCGCCAGCAGCGGACAGGGGGCAACTGAAGCTTTCTTT,CASSGQGATEAFF
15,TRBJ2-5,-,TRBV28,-,TGTGCCAGCAGTTCCCAACAGGGGGGGGCAGGGACCCAGTACTTC,CASSSQQGGAGTQYF
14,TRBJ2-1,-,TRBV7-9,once,TGTGCCAGCAGCTTAGAGGGGAGCTACAATGAGCAGTTCTTC,CASSLEGSYNEQFF
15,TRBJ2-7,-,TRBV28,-,TGTGCCAGCACTCCCTTCTGGGACCGACCCTACGAGCAGTACTTC,CASTPFWDRPYEQYF
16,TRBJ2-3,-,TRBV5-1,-,TGCGCCAGCACCCAATCCCCGGGGTGGAGCACAGATACGCAGTATTTT,CASTQSPGWSTDTQYF
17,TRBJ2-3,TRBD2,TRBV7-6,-,TGTGCCAGCAGCTTAGGGGGACTAGCGGAATTCACAGATACGCAGTATTTT,CASSLGGLAEFTDTQYF
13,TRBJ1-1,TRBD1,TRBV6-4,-,TGTGCCAGCAGCGCCGACAGGGACACTGAAGCTTTCTTT,CASSADRDTEAFF
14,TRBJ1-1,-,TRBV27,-,TGTGCCAGCAGTGAGACCAGGGCGACCACTGAAGCTTTCTTT,CASSETRATTEAFF
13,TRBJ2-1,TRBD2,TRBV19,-,TGTGCCAGTAGTATCATCGCGGGAGTTGAGCAGTTCTTC,CASSIIAGVEQFF
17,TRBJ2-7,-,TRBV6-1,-,TGTGCCAGCAGTGAAGTTCCGGGGCGGGGTGGACCCTACGAGCAGTACTTC,CASSEVPGRGGPYEQYF
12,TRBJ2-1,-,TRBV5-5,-,TGTGCCAGCAGCTTAAGGAACAATGAGCAGTTCTTC,CASSLRNNEQFF
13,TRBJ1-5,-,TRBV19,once,TGTGCCAGTGCGAGTACATTCGATCAGCCCCAGCATTTT,CASASTFDQPQHF
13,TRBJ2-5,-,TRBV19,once,TGTGCCAGTAGCGGGACTCACCAAGAGACCCAGTACTTC,CASSGTHQETQYF
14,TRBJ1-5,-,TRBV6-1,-,TGTGCCAGCAGTGAAAGCTGGGGATTTCAGCCCCAGCATTTT,CASSESWGFQPQHF
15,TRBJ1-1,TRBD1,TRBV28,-,TGTGCCAGCAGTCCTGACGACAGGGGGGGTACTGAAGCTTTCTTT,CASSPDDRGGTEAFF
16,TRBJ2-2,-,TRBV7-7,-,TGTGCCAGCAGCTTAGTAGGGGCCCCAAACACCGGGGAGCTGTTTTTT,CASSLVGAPNTGELFF
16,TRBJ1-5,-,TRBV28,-,TGTGCCAGCAGTTTAGGGGGGCTGGATAGCAATCAGCCCCAGCATTTT,CASSLGGLDSNQPQHF
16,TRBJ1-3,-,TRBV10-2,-,TGCGCCAGCAAAGGAGTAGGGGACCCCTCTGGAAACACCATATATTTT,CASKGVGDPSGNTIYF
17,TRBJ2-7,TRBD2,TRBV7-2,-,TGTGCCAGCAGCAAGGGACTAGCGGGAGGGCCTCGGAACGAGCAGTACTTC,CASSKGLAGGPRNEQYF
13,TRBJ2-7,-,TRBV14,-,TGTGCCAGCAGCCAAGTTGGAGTCTTAGAGCAGTACTTC,CASSQVGVLEQYF
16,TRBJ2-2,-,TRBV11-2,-,TGTGCCAGCAGCTTAGTGGCAGGGGGGATGGCCGGGGAGCTGTTTTTT,CASSLVAGGMAGELFF